What follows are 17 T cell receptor beta chains derived from one specimen sequenced in a study of cytomegalovirus exposure and HLA in healthy donors. In the PCR, 60 Vbeta and 13 Jbeta primers were used. TCRdb's table, derived via immunoSEQ multiplex PCR, lists solely in-frame clones and lacks some. The sample has about 130,000 clones; about 8.5% are singletons. The specimen was PBMCs. Receptor source: a man between 35 and 55 years old in good health and CMV-seronegative.

This rearrangement joins TRBV10-3 to TRBJ2-1; TRBD2 aligns across 11 bases. The CDR3 consists of 15 residues. Germline CDR1 is ENHRY and CDR2 is SYGVKD. The trim removed 3 bases at V and 6 bases at J, leaving 4 bases unmatched. The CDR3 DNA is TGTGCCATCAGTGAATTAGCGGGGGGGGGCAATGAGCAGTTCTTC. Encoded protein: CAISELAGGGNEQFF.

The chain carries TRBV7-6 and TRBJ1-4, with TRBD1 as a possible D gene (6 bases). The ends were cut back, 2 bases at V and 13 bases at J, with 11 bases in the middle. The CDR3 is 12 residues long. CDR1 is SGHVS, CDR2 FNYEAQ, per germline. CDR3 in amino acids: CASSLQDSVLFF. CDR3 sequence (DNA): TGTGCCAGCAGCTTACAGGACAGCGTACTGTTTTTT.

This sequence joins TRBV9 and TRBJ2-7, with TRBD1 identical over 9 bases. The CDR3 sequence is 14 residues long. CDR1 is SGDLS, CDR2 YYNGEE, per germline. The V segment lost 4 bases and the J segment 4 bases; nucleotides outside the gene matches: 6. CDR3 residues: CASSTGTGTYEQYF. DNA for the CDR3: TGTGCCAGCAGCACCGGGACAGGGACGTACGAGCAGTACTTC.

The rearrangement joins TRBV9 to TRBJ1-3, with D possibly being TRBD1 (5 bases). The CDR3 has 15 amino acids. Germline values: CDR1 SGDLS, CDR2 YYNGEE. Trimming removed 3 bases from V and 1 base from J, with 11 bases in between. CDR3 nucleotides: TGTGCCAGCAGCGCCGACCAGGGATCTGGAAACACCATATATTTT. This gives the protein CASSADQGSGNTIYF.

This clone was observed a handful of times. The germline gene is not matched at one end of the junction; a read error may be the cause. CDR3 in amino acids: CASSLVSGQIHF. The CDR3 coding sequence is TGTGCCAGCAGCTTAGTCTCGGGACAAATTCACTTC. The chain is built from TRBV7-9 and TRBJ2-5, with D perhaps TRBD1 (6 bases). Germline assignment: CDR1 SEHNR and CDR2 FQNEAQ (reference sequence). The CDR3 loop spans 12 amino acids.

The chain links TRBV4-2 to TRBJ2-5; 9 nucleotides align to TRBD2. J lost 5 bases, V lost 7 bases, and 8 bases had no gene match. Looked up from germline, CDR1 is LGHNA and CDR2 is YNFKEQ. This CDR3 region has 14 residues. The DNA of the CDR3 is TGTGCCAGCACCCGGGTAGCGGGGGTGGAGACCCAGTACTTC. As protein: CASTRVAGVETQYF.

The chain couples TRBV7-2 to TRBJ1-6; 7 bases agree with TRBD1. The CDR3 is 14 amino acids. Trimming cost V 4 bases and J 7 bases; bases outside gene matches: 4. The V gene's germline CDR1 is SGHTA and CDR2 FQGNSA. In nucleotides, the CDR3 is TGTGCCAGCAGCTCACGGACAGGAAATTCACCCCTCCACTTT. Amino acids: CASSSRTGNSPLHF.

Only a few counts were recorded for this clone. Sequence at one end of the junction differs from germline and may be a read error. CDR3 sequence reads: CASSIRGLSQDF. In DNA, the CDR3 is TGTGCCAGTAGTATACGAGGGTTATCGCAAGACTTC. This sequence joins TRBV19 and TRBJ2-7; D may be TRBD2 (5 bases). CDR3 length: 12 amino acids. Germline V gene data show CDR1 as LNHDA and CDR2 as SQIVND (reference sequence).

The gene calls are TRBV5-1 and TRBJ1-2; possibly TRBD1 for D (5 bases). This CDR3 spans 14 amino acids. Germline assignment: CDR1 SGHRS and CDR2 YFSETQ. Deletions cut 3 bases from V and 2 bases from J, with 11 bases between. The DNA of the CDR3 is TGCGCCAGCAGCTCCATGGGGGGGAACTATGGCTACACCTTC. Translated: CASSSMGGNYGYTF. Filled out from reference TRBV5-1 and TRBJ1-2, the complete variable domain reads KAGVTQTPRYLIKTRGQQVTLSCSPISGHRSVSWYQQTPGQGLQFLFEYFSETQRNKGNFPGRFSGRQFSNSRSEMNVSTLELGDSALYLCASSSMGGNYGYTFGSGTRLTVV.

This clone was detected only a few times. Other DNA sequences in the sample encode the same CDR3. The chain combines TRBV19 with TRBJ2-7; 8 bases are a match to TRBD1. Germline-derived CDR1 and CDR2 are LNHDA and SQIVND (reference sequence). The CDR3 length is 14 residues. Germline trimming cut 3 bases from V and 2 bases from J; bases unmatched to any gene: 3. The CDR3 sequence is CASSIGQGTYEQYF. Written as DNA, the CDR3 is TGTGCCAGTAGTATCGGACAGGGCACCTACGAGCAGTACTTC.

The chain has TRBV19 and TRBJ1-5, with TRBD1 matching over 7 bases. With V trimmed by 6 bases and J by 5 bases, 4 bases remained unmatched. The germline gives CDR1 LNHDA, CDR2 SQIVND (reference sequence). This CDR3 has 13 residues. CDR3 nucleotide sequence: TGTGCCAGTAGAACACAGGGGTATCAGCCCCAGCATTTT. Translated: CASRTQGYQPQHF. Full variable domain (rest looked up from reference TRBV19 and TRBJ1-5): DGGITQSPKYLFRKEGQNVTLSCEQNLNHDAMYWYRQDPGQGLRLIYYSQIVNDFQKGDIAEGYSVSREKKESFPLTVTSAQKNPTAFYLCASRTQGYQPQHFGDGTRLSIL.

The chain uses TRBV19 and TRBJ2-5; TRBD2 matches 9 bases. The CDR3 spans 13 residues. The V gene's germline CDR1 is LNHDA and CDR2 SQIVND (reference sequence). With V trimmed by 8 bases and J by 4 bases, 5 bases remained unmatched. CDR3 sequence (DNA): TGTGCCAGTTCGAAACTAGCGGGAGAGACCCAGTACTTC. Translating gives CASSKLAGETQYF.

This clone occurred a few times. The CDR3 coding sequence is TGTGCCAGCAGCTGGGCGGGGCAAAAGACCCAGTACTTC. Protein sequence: CASSWAGQKTQYF. The chain uses TRBV7-2 and TRBJ2-5, with D possibly TRBD2 on 6 matching bases. V lost 4 bases and J 6 bases, leaving 12 bases between the germline ends. This CDR3 comprises 13 residues. Germline V gene data show CDR1 as SGHTA and CDR2 as FQGNSA.

In this sample, this clone turned up a few times. This sequence joins TRBV5-4 and TRBJ1-2; a possible D gene is TRBD1 (6 bases). V lost 3 bases, J lost 8 bases, and 14 bases lay in between. CDR1 and CDR2 from the germline V gene are SGHNT and YYREEE (reference sequence). The CDR3 is made up of 13 amino acids. The CDR3 sequence: CASSSGQQNGYTF. The CDR3 DNA reads TGTGCCAGCAGCTCTGGACAGCAAAACGGCTACACCTTC.

This chain connects TRBV18 to TRBJ1-2; tentative D call: TRBD1 (5 bases). The CDR3 totals 13 residues. Per germline, CDR1 KGHSH and CDR2 LQKENI. The V end lost 6 bases, the J end lost 3 bases, and 11 bases lay between the germline ends. CDR3 amino acids: CASSDTVDYGYTF. CDR3 nucleotides: TGTGCCAGCTCGGACACTGTGGACTATGGCTACACCTTC.

CDR3 amino acids: CASSQDWRGGNQPQHF. CDR3 nucleotide sequence: TGCGCCAGCAGCCAAGACTGGCGGGGCGGCAATCAGCCCCAGCATTTT. This rearrangement joins TRBV4-3 to TRBJ1-5; tentatively, D is TRBD1 (5 bases). The CDR3 consists of 16 residues. The V end lost 0 bases, the J end lost 2 bases, and 11 bases lay between the germline ends. The germline V gene has CDR1 LGHNA and CDR2 YSLEER.

This clone was counted only a few times. The chain links TRBV25-1 to TRBJ1-4; 11 bases line up with TRBD1. The CDR3 contains 16 residues. The J segment lost 0 bases and the V segment lost 4 bases, leaving 1 base of the junction unmatched. Germline-derived CDR1 and CDR2 are MGHDK and SYGVNS. The CDR3 nucleotides read TGTGCCAGCAGTGTGGGACAGGGGGCAACTAATGAAAAACTGTTTTTT. It yields the protein CASSVGQGATNEKLFF. Variable domain in full (rest from reference TRBV25-1 and TRBJ1-4): EADIYQTPRYLVIGTGKKITLECSQTMGHDKMYWYQQDPGMELHLIHYSYGVNSTEKGDLSSESTVSRIRTEHFPLTLESARPSHTSQYLCASSVGQGATNEKLFFGSGTQLSVL.